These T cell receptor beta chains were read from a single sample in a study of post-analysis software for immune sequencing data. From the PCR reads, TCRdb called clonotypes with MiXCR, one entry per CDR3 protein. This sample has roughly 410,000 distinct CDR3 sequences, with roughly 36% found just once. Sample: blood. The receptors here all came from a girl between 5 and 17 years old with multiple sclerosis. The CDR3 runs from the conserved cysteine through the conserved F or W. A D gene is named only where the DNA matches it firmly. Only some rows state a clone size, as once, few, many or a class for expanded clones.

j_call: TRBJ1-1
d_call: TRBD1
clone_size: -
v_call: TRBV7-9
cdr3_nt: TGTGCCAGCAGCCCCCAGGGGGGGGCCGACGCTTTCTTT
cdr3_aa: CASSPQGGADAFF

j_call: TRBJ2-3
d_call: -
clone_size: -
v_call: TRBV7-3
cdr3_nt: TGTGCCAGCAGTCTAGGGGGGCTCGAGCCTACGCAGTATTTT
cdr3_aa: CASSLGGLEPTQYF

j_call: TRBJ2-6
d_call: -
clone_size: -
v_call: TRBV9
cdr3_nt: TGTGCCAGCAGCGTAGTAAGGGCCGGGGCCAACGTCCTGACTTTC
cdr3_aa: CASSVVRAGANVLTF

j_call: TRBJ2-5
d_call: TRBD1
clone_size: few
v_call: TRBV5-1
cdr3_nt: TGCGCCAGCAGGACAGGGCGAGAGACCCAGTACTTC
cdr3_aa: CASRTGRETQYF

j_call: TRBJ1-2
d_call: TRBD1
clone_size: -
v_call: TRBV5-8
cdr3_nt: TGTGCCGGCAGCCGCGGACAGGGAGAAGGCTATGGCTACACCTTC
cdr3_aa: CAGSRGQGEGYGYTF

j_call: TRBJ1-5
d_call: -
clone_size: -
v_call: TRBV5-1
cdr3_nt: TGCGCCAGCAGCTTGGGGCCAGGGTATCAGCCCCAGCATTTT
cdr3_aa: CASSLGPGYQPQHF

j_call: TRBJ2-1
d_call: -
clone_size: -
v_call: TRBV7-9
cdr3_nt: TGTGCCAGCAGCCTAGTTGGGCCCGGTTCCGGAGGAGAGCAGTTCTTC
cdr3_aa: CASSLVGPGSGGEQFF

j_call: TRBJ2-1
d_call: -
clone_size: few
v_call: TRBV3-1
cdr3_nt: TGTGCCAGCAGCCAAGTCGACAGGAATGAGCAGTTCTTC
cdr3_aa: CASSQVDRNEQFF

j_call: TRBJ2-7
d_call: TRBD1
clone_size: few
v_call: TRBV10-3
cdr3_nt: TGTGCCATCAGGCCGGACGATGGGGACAGGGGACATTCCTACGAGCAGTACTTC
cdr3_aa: CAIRPDDGDRGHSYEQYF

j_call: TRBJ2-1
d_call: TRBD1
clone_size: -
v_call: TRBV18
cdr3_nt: TGTGCCAGCTCACCATCCAACAGGGGGCCCAGGGAGTTCTTC
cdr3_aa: CASSPSNRGPREFF

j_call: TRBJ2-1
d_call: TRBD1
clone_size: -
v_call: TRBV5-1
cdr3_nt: TGCGCCAGCAGCGAGGGACAGGGGGGCAATGAGCAGGTCTTC
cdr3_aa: CASSEGQGGNEQVF

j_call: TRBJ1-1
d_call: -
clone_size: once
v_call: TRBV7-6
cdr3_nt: TGTGCCAGCAGCTTAACCCTCGGGAACACTGAAGCTTTCTTT
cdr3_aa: CASSLTLGNTEAFF

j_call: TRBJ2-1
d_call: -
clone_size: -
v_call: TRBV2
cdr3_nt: TGTGCCAGCAGTAAGGGACCGTATGAGCAGTTCTTC
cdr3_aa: CASSKGPYEQFF

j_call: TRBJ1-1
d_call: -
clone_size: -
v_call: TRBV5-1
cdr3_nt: TGCGCCAGCAGCTTGCAGGAACGTCGGAACTTGGCTGAAGCTTTCTTT
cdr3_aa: CASSLQERRNLAEAFF

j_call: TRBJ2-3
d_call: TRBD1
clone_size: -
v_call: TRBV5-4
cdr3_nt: TGTGCCAGCAAGGGACAGGACACAGATACGCAGTATTTT
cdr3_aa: CASKGQDTDTQYF

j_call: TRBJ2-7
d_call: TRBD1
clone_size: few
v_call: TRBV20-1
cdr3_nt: TGTGTTGGCGACAGGGGTGCCGAGCAGTACTTC
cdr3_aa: CVGDRGAEQYF

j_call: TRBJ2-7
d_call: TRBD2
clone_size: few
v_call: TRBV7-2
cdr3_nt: TGTGCCAGCAGCTTAGACGGGACTAGTTCCGAGCAGTACTTC
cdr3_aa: CASSLDGTSSEQYF

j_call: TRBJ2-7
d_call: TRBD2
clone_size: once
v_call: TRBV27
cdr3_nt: TGTGCCAGCAGGTGGGGAGGGCCCTCCTACGAGCAGTACTTC
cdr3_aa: CASRWGGPSYEQYF

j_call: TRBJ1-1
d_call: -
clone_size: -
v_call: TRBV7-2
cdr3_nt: TGTGCCAGCAGCTTAGAAGCACGGACTAACACTGAAGCTTTCTTT
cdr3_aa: CASSLEARTNTEAFF

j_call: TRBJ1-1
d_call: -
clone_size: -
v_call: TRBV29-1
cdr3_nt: TGCAGCGTTGACATCAACACTGAAGCTTTCTTT
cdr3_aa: CSVDINTEAFF

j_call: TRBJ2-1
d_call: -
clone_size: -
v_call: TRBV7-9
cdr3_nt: TGTGCCAGCAGCCAATCTGAGGGGGGCAATGAGCAGTTCTTC
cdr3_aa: CASSQSEGGNEQFF

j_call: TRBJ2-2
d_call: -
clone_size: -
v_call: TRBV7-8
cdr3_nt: TGTGCCAGCAGCGGTCAGACAGGCTCAGGCGCCGGGGAGCTGTTTTTT
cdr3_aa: CASSGQTGSGAGELFF

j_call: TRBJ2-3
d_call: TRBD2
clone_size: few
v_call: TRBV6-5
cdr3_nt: TGTGCCAGCAGTTACTCTGGCGGGAGGAGCACAGATACGCAGTATTTT
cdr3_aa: CASSYSGGRSTDTQYF

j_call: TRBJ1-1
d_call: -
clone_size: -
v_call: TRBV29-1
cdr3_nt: TGCAGCGCACGGGACGGGCGGAACACTGAAGCTTTCTTT
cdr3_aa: CSARDGRNTEAFF

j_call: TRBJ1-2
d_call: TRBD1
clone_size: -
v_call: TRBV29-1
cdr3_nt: TGCAGCGTTGAAGGACAGGGACGGAACTATGGCTACACCTTC
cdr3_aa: CSVEGQGRNYGYTF

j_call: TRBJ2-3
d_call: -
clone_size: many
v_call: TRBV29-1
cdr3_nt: TGCAGCGTTGAACGGCATAGCACAGATACGCAGTATTTT
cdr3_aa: CSVERHSTDTQYF

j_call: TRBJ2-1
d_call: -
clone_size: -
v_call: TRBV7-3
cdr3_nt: TGTGCCAGCGGCTCGGTCCCCAATGAGCAGTTCTTC
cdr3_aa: CASGSVPNEQFF

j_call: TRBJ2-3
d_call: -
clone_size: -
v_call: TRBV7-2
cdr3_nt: TGTGCCAGCAGCTCAGGGGTAGAAGCAGATACGCAGTATTTT
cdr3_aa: CASSSGVEADTQYF

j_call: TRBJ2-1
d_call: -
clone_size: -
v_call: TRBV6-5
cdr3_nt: TGTGCCAGCAGTTACTCGTGGTCCATCGACGCCTTACTGGGCTACAATGAGCAGTTCTTC
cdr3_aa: CASSYSWSIDALLGYNEQFF

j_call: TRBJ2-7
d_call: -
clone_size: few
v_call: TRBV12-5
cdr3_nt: TGTGCTAGTGGTTTGGGGCAGGTCTCCTACGAGCAGTACTTC
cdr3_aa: CASGLGQVSYEQYF

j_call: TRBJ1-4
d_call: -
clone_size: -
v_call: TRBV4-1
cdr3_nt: TGCGTCAGCAGCCAAGTAAAGAATGAAAAACTGTTTTTT
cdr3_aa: CVSSQVKNEKLFF

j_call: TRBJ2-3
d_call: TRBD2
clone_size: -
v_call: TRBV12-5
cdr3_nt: TGTGCTAGTGGTTTGCCTAGGGGGGACACTACTAGCGGGGTGATCTTCAGAGATACGCAGTATTTT
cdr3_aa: CASGLPRGDTTSGVIFRDTQYF

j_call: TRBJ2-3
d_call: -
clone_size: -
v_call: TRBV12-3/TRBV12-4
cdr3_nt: TGTGCCAGCAGTTCCCCGGACTGGCGGGACCGCACAGATACGCAGTATTTT
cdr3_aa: CASSSPDWRDRTDTQYF

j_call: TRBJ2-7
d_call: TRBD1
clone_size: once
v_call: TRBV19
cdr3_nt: TGTGCCAGTAGTCCCGGAAGACAGGGGTGGTCCTACGAGCAGTACTTC
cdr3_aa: CASSPGRQGWSYEQYF

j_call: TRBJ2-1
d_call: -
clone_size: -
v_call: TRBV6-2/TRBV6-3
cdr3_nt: TGTGCCAGCAGTTTAATAACAGGGGAGCAGTTCTTC
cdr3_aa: CASSLITGEQFF

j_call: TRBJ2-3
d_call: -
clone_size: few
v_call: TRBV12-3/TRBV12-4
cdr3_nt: TGTGCCAGCAGCCGTGGAGGGGAAAACACAGATACGCAGTATTTT
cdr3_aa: CASSRGGENTDTQYF

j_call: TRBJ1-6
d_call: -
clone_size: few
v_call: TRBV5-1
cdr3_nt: TGCGCCAGCAGCTTGGTGGGGCTCAATTCACCCCTCCACTTT
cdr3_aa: CASSLVGLNSPLHF

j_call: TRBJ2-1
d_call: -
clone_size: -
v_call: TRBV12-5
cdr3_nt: TGTGCTAGTGGCCTCTTAGCTAGGTCCTACAATGAGCAGTTCTTC
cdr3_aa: CASGLLARSYNEQFF

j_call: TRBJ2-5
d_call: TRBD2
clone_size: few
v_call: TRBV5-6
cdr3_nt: TGTGCCAGCAACTTGGGGCCGGGGGGAGAGACCCAGTACTTC
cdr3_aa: CASNLGPGGETQYF

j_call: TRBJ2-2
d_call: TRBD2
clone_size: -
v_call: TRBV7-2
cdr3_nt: TGTGCCAGCAGCTGGACTAGCGGCGTTGAGACCGGGGAGCTGTTTTTT
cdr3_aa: CASSWTSGVETGELFF

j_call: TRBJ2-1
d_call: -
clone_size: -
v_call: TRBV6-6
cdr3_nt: TGTGCCAGCAGTTACGACGGGGGCAATGAGCAGTTCTTC
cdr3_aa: CASSYDGGNEQFF

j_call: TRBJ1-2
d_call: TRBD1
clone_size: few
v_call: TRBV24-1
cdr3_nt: TGTGCCACCAGTGACCGGACAGGAGCTAACTATGGCTACACCTTC
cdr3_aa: CATSDRTGANYGYTF

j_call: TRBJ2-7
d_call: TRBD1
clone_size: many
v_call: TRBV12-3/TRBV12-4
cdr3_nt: TGTGCCAGCAGTTCCAACAGGGGCTACGAGCAGTACTTC
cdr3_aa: CASSSNRGYEQYF

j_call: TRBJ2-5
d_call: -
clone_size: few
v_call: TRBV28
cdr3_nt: TGTGCCAGCAGAACCTACAGGGAACCAGAGACCCAGTACTTC
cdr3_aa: CASRTYREPETQYF

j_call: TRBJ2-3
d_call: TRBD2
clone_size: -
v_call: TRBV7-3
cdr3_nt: TGTGCCAGCAGCTCGAGACTAGCGGGGTCAGATACGCAGTATTTT
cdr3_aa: CASSSRLAGSDTQYF

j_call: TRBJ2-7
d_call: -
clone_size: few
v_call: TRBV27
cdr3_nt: TGTGCCAGCACTAATGGCTACGAGCAGTACTTC
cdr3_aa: CASTNGYEQYF

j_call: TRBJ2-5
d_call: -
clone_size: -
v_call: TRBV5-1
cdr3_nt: TGCGCCAGCAGCTGGAGAGGAGCGGAAGAGACCCAGTACTTC
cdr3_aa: CASSWRGAEETQYF

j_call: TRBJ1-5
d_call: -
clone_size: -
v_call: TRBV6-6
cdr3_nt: TGTGCCAGCAGGACAGTGCTAGAGGATCAGCCCCAGCATTTT
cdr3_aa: CASRTVLEDQPQHF